The rows below give T cell receptor beta chains drawn from one sample of a study of molecular identifiers for immune sequencing clone quantification. TCRdb re-derived calls from the PCR reads in MiXCR, one entry per CDR3 protein. In the table there are some 590,000 distinct CDR3 sequences, 25% of which are singletons. Material for sequencing was naive CD8+ T cells from blood, with Jurkat cell RNA spiked in. The receptor source for this set is a human donor in good health. Some libraries in this study had Jurkat cell RNA spiked in. Each CDR3 is given with its conserved first and last residue. Fields, in order: V gene, J gene, D gene, clone size, CDR3 protein, CDR3 DNA. A D gene is named only where the DNA matches it firmly. Clone size is stated in some rows and not others, as once, few, many or a class when expanded.

TRBV25-1	TRBJ2-1	TRBD2	-	CASSETGLAGGSSYNEQFF	TGTGCCAGCAGTGAAACCGGGCTAGCGGGAGGGAGCTCCTACAATGAGCAGTTCTTC
TRBV29-1	TRBJ2-5	TRBD2	many	CSVEIAGSSVTQYF	TGCAGCGTGGAAATAGCGGGTTCTTCGGTGACCCAGTACTTC
TRBV28	TRBJ1-5	TRBD1	-	CASSLRQGSQPQHF	TGTGCCAGCAGCTTACGACAGGGGAGTCAGCCCCAGCATTTT
TRBV20-1	TRBJ2-5	TRBD2	-	CSARRPPLTVIGGNGETQYF	TGCAGTGCTAGACGGCCCCCTTTGACTGTTATCGGGGGGAACGGGGAGACCCAGTACTTC
TRBV12-3/TRBV12-4	TRBJ2-3	-	many	CASSLMFTTDTQYF	TGTGCCAGCAGTTTAATGTTTACTACAGATACGCAGTATTTT
TRBV7-2	TRBJ2-7	TRBD2	-	CASSLVGTSGRFGNEQYF	TGTGCCAGCAGCTTAGTGGGGACTAGCGGGAGATTTGGCAACGAGCAGTACTTC
TRBV6-1	TRBJ2-2	-	-	CASSDVPGEPFF	TGTGCCAGCAGTGATGTCCCCGGGGAGCCGTTTTTT
TRBV29-1	TRBJ1-2	-	many	CSVEEGLGVDYGYTF	TGCAGCGTTGAAGAGGGGTTAGGGGTAGACTATGGCTACACCTTC
TRBV12-3/TRBV12-4	TRBJ2-5	-	many	CASSPREVYQETQYF	TGTGCCAGCAGTCCCCGTGAGGTTTACCAAGAGACCCAGTACTTC
TRBV20-1	TRBJ2-1	-	few	CSAKSQRVYNEQFF	TGCAGTGCCAAGAGCCAGAGAGTCTACAATGAGCAGTTCTTC
TRBV24-1	TRBJ2-7	-	few	CATSDLAAAYEQYF	TGTGCCACCAGTGATTTGGCAGCAGCCTACGAGCAGTACTTC
TRBV14	TRBJ2-5	-	many	CASSQDFWGSQYF	TGTGCCAGCAGCCAAGATTTTTGGGGTTCCCAGTACTTC
TRBV7-6	TRBJ1-1	TRBD1	-	CASSKRDRSNTEAFF	TGTGCCAGCAGCAAGCGGGACAGGTCGAACACTGAAGCTTTCTTT
TRBV7-9	TRBJ2-3	-	-	CASRLEPPGYF	TGTGCCAGCAGGTTGGAGCCTCCCGGGTATTTT
TRBV19	TRBJ2-3	-	few	CASSHPTDTQYF	TGTGCCAGTAGTCACCCCACAGATACGCAGTATTTT
TRBV12-3/TRBV12-4	TRBJ1-1	TRBD1	-	CASSEPGTGVGFVREAFF	TGTGCCAGCAGCGAACCCGGGACAGGGGTGGGTTTTGTACGGGAAGCTTTCTTT
TRBV28	TRBJ2-6	TRBD1	many	CASSSRGSGANVLTF	TGTGCCAGCAGTTCCAGGGGGAGTGGGGCCAACGTCCTGACTTTC
TRBV27	TRBJ1-1	-	few	CASSLKGSLNTEAFF	TGTGCCAGCAGTTTAAAAGGATCTCTGAACACTGAAGCTTTCTTT
TRBV30	TRBJ1-5	-	many	CAWSVGTGNQPQHF	TGTGCCTGGAGTGTAGGAACAGGCAATCAGCCCCAGCATTTT
TRBV30	TRBJ2-1	TRBD2	-	CAWSVGGGYNEQFF	TGTGCCTGGAGTGTGGGGGGAGGGTACAATGAGCAGTTCTTC
TRBV7-9	TRBJ2-3	TRBD2	many	CASSRTSGLLTDTQYF	TGTGCCAGCAGCCGGACTAGCGGTCTTCTCACAGATACGCAGTATTTT
TRBV30	TRBJ2-2	-	-	CAWSLGDTGELFF	TGTGCCTGGAGTTTGGGGGACACCGGGGAGCTGTTTTTT
TRBV6-2/TRBV6-3	TRBJ1-4	-	few	CASSTGHSLATNEKLFF	TGTGCCAGCAGTACGGGCCACTCCCTTGCAACTAATGAAAAACTGTTTTTT
TRBV7-9	TRBJ2-7	TRBD2	many	CASSASGTTYEQYF	TGTGCCAGCAGCGCCTCCGGGACTACCTACGAGCAGTACTTC
TRBV4-3	TRBJ2-7	TRBD1	few	CASSQDAGGFSQEQYF	TGCGCCAGCAGCCAAGATGCAGGGGGCTTTTCGCAAGAGCAGTACTTC
TRBV14	TRBJ2-7	-	many	CASSQGYRSSGYEQYF	TGTGCCAGCAGCCAAGGGTATAGGTCGTCCGGATACGAGCAGTACTTC
TRBV4-1	TRBJ2-7	TRBD1	-	CASSQEDREVYEQYF	TGCGCCAGCAGCCAAGAGGACAGGGAGGTATACGAGCAGTACTTC
TRBV15	TRBJ2-3	TRBD2	-	CATSRAGVRADTQYF	TGTGCCACCAGCAGGGCGGGAGTGAGGGCAGATACGCAGTATTTT
TRBV4-3	TRBJ1-5	-	many	CASSQSLEGLGNQPQHF	TGCGCCAGCAGCCAAAGCCTGGAAGGGCTGGGCAATCAGCCCCAGCATTTT
TRBV20-1	TRBJ1-2	-	many	CSARDTDGYTF	TGCAGTGCTAGAGATACAGATGGCTACACCTTC
TRBV20-1	TRBJ2-7	-	once	CSARGIGDDVSYEQYF	TGCAGTGCTAGAGGAATTGGGGACGACGTGTCCTACGAGCAGTACTTC
TRBV2	TRBJ2-3	TRBD2	-	CASSEGLAGVSTDTQYF	TGTGCCAGCAGTGAAGGGCTAGCGGGGGTTAGCACAGATACGCAGTATTTT
TRBV12-3/TRBV12-4	TRBJ2-7	-	many	CASKVGVGGYEQYF	TGTGCCAGCAAGGTCGGGGTCGGAGGCTACGAGCAGTACTTC
TRBV9	TRBJ2-5	-	-	CASSVVVRYDPRLQETQYF	TGTGCCAGCAGCGTAGTTGTACGGTACGACCCGCGCCTCCAAGAGACCCAGTACTTC
TRBV6-2/TRBV6-3	TRBJ2-2	TRBD2	many	CASSYPLAGALNTGELFF	TGTGCCAGCAGTTACCCCCTAGCGGGAGCCCTGAACACCGGGGAGCTGTTTTTT
TRBV4-2	TRBJ1-1	TRBD1	many	CASSQEGGLTEAFF	TGTGCCAGCAGCCAAGAAGGGGGCTTAACTGAAGCTTTCTTT
TRBV12-3/TRBV12-4	TRBJ1-2	-	-	CASSPLPGDNYGYTF	TGTGCCAGCAGCCCGTTGCCAGGGGATAACTATGGCTACACCTTC
TRBV7-9	TRBJ1-6	TRBD1	few	CASSPPGQGDSPLHF	TGTGCCAGCAGCCCACCGGGACAGGGAGACTCACCCCTCCACTTT
TRBV6-5	TRBJ2-1	-	-	CASSYSKGSNEQFF	TGTGCCAGCAGTTACTCAAAGGGGTCCAATGAGCAGTTCTTC
TRBV27	TRBJ2-7	-	-	CASSFSGPYEQYF	TGTGCCAGCAGTTTCTCCGGGCCCTACGAGCAGTACTTC
TRBV7-9	TRBJ2-2	-	-	CASSDSRDPGELFF	TGTGCCAGCAGCGATTCCCGGGACCCCGGGGAGCTGTTTTTT
TRBV27	TRBJ2-7	-	many	CASSFALGYEQYF	TGTGCCAGCAGTTTTGCCCTGGGGTACGAGCAGTACTTC
TRBV20-1	TRBJ2-5	-	many	CSARVGGGSQYF	TGCAGTGCTCGTGTTGGCGGAGGGTCCCAGTACTTC
TRBV2	TRBJ1-6	-	few	CASSGSIAPLHF	TGTGCCAGCAGTGGGTCCATTGCACCCCTCCACTTT
TRBV29-1	TRBJ2-5	TRBD2	-	CSVQTSGRAEETQYF	TGCAGCGTTCAAACTAGCGGGAGGGCCGAGGAGACCCAGTACTTC
TRBV7-9	TRBJ2-7	TRBD2	many	CASRGPGLAEQSYEQYF	TGTGCCAGCAGGGGCCCGGGACTAGCGGAGCAATCCTACGAGCAGTACTTC
TRBV23-1	TRBJ1-4	-	few	CASRCVRGINLANEKLFF	TGCGCCAGCAGATGCGTTCGGGGAATAAATCTTGCTAATGAAAAACTGTTTTTT
TRBV7-2	TRBJ1-2	-	-	CASSPGMIYYGYTF	TGTGCCAGCAGCCCTGGGATGATCTACTATGGCTACACCTTC
TRBV6-5	TRBJ2-3	TRBD2	-	CASSLGTSESTDTQYF	TGTGCCAGCAGTTTGGGGACTAGCGAGAGCACAGATACGCAGTATTTT
TRBV4-2	TRBJ2-1	-	-	CASSQAGHNEQFF	TGTGCCAGCAGCCAAGCTGGGCACAATGAGCAGTTCTTC
TRBV3-1	TRBJ2-4	TRBD1	many	CASTPKQGVSKNIQYF	TGTGCCAGCACCCCAAAGCAGGGGGTTTCCAAAAACATTCAGTACTTC
TRBV3-2	TRBJ2-3	-	few	CASSQDGTSGAPAVDTQYF	TGTGCCAGCAGCCAAGATGGGACTAGCGGGGCGCCCGCGGTAGATACGCAGTATTTT
TRBV11-2	TRBJ1-1	-	-	CASSPFPDIASGHTEAFF	TGTGCCAGCAGCCCCTTCCCAGATATTGCTTCAGGGCACACTGAAGCTTTCTTT
TRBV3-2	TRBJ2-7	-	few	CASSHQTEGGYEQYF	TGTGCCAGCAGCCATCAGACCGAGGGAGGATACGAGCAGTACTTC
TRBV30	TRBJ1-2	-	few	CAWSVSDYGYTF	TGTGCCTGGAGTGTGTCGGACTATGGCTACACCTTC